The 31 T cell receptor beta chains reported below all come from one sample, sequenced in a study of blood T cell repertoires in COVID-19. This table comes from immunoSEQ multiplex PCR, and its TCRdb copy is limited to in-frame clones, with some not included. The sample has around 280,000 clones, 85% to 90% seen once. The sequencing input was PBMCs or T cells enriched from blood (not recorded which). These receptors came from a woman younger than 30 with acute COVID-19.

V and J are TRBV18 and TRBJ2-1, with D possibly being TRBD1 (6 bases). From germline, CDR1 is KGHSH and CDR2 LQKENI. The ends were cut back, 6 bases at V and 0 bases at J, with 18 bases in the middle. The CDR3 has 17 residues. The CDR3 is CASSLITTGFSYNEQFF. DNA of the CDR3: TGTGCCAGCTCCCTAATAACCACAGGGTTCTCCTACAATGAGCAGTTCTTC.

The chain joins TRBV11-2 to TRBJ2-7; 10 bases are shared with TRBD2. The V gene's germline CDR1 is SGHAT and CDR2 FQNNGV. J lost 4 bases, V lost 3 bases, and 9 bases had no gene match. CDR3 length: 16 residues. In DNA form, the CDR3 reads TGTGCCAGCAGCTTTATAAGCGGGAGGGCCCATTACGAGCAGTACTTC. Translated, it gives CASSFISGRAHYEQYF. Combining the CDR3 with reference TRBV11-2 and TRBJ2-7 gives the whole variable domain EAGVAQSPRYKIIEKRQSVAFWCNPISGHATLYWYQQILGQGPKLLIQFQNNGVVDDSQLPKDRFSAERLKGVDSTLKIQPAKLEDSAVYLCASSFISGRAHYEQYFGPGTRLTVT.

J is TRBJ2-3 and V is TRBV18, with 7 nucleotides matching TRBD2. V gave up 0 bases and J gave up 3 bases; unmatched junction bases: 6. This CDR3 has 16 amino acids. From germline, CDR1 is KGHSH and CDR2 LQKENI. The CDR3 spells CASSPPGGRNTDTQYF. CDR3 nucleotide sequence: TGTGCCAGCTCACCACCGGGCGGGAGAAATACAGATACGCAGTATTTT.

The V and J genes are TRBV6-2 or TRBV6-3 and TRBJ2-1, with D hard to call. The V gene lost 2 bases and the J gene lost 4 bases, with 9 bases spanning the gap. The CDR3 is 14 amino acids. Germline V lookup: CDR1 MNHEY, CDR2 SVGEGT. DNA for the CDR3: TGTGCCAGCAGTTACAGACTGGAATACAATGAGCAGTTCTTC. Translation: CASSYRLEYNEQFF.

The gene calls are TRBV30 and TRBJ1-5; TRBD1 agrees at 10 bases. Germline V gene sequence: CDR1 GTSNPN, CDR2 SVGIG (reference sequence). There are 14 residues in the CDR3. V lost 1 base, J lost 9 bases, and 6 bases stayed unmatched. The CDR3: CAWSGQGAMLPQHF. In nucleotides, the CDR3 is TGTGCCTGGAGTGGACAGGGGGCTATGTTGCCCCAGCATTTT.

The chain recombines TRBV3-1 (or the pseudogene TRBV3-2) with TRBJ1-6; 9 bases are shared with TRBD1. After removal of 5 bases from V and 10 bases from J, the junction contained 9 bases not matched to a gene. CDR1 is LGHDT and CDR2 is YNNKEL in the germline V gene (reference sequence). This CDR3 contains 15 residues. CDR3 DNA sequence: TGTGCCAGCAGCTCCCGGGACAGGGCCAGGTCACCCCTCCACTTT. Protein product: CASSSRDRARSPLHF.

Many counts were recorded for this clone. The J gene is TRBJ1-4, the V gene TRBV7-2; D is perhaps TRBD1 (5 bases). With 2 bases removed from V and 8 bases from J, the gap between germline ends came to 9 bases. Germline values: CDR1 SGHTA, CDR2 FQGNSA. This CDR3 region has 13 residues. CDR3 residues: CASSLMTVEKLFF. The CDR3 coding sequence is TGTGCCAGCAGCTTAATGACAGTCGAAAAACTGTTTTTT. Full variable domain (outside the CDR3, taken from reference TRBV7-2 and TRBJ1-4): GAGVSQSPSNKVTEKGKDVELRCDPISGHTALYWYRQSLGQGLEFLIYFQGNSAPDKSGLPSDRFSAERTGGSVSTLTIQRTQQEDSAVYLCASSLMTVEKLFFGSGTQLSVL.

The V and J genes are TRBV4-3 and TRBJ1-2, with a weak D call TRBD1 (6 bases). The CDR3 is 15 residues long. The germline V gene encodes CDR1 LGHNA and CDR2 YSLEER. V was shortened by 0 bases and J by 4 bases, with 12 bases between the two germline ends. CDR3 sequence reads: CASSQEETGSYGYTF. The CDR3 DNA is TGCGCCAGCAGCCAAGAAGAAACAGGGAGCTATGGCTACACCTTC.

The chain couples TRBV11-2 to TRBJ2-1; TRBD2 is a possible D gene (6 bases). The V end was cut by 7 bases, the J end by 7 bases, with 14 bases between. The CDR3 extends over 13 amino acids. The germline CDR1 and CDR2 sequences are SGHAT and FQNNGV. CDR3 nucleotide sequence: TGTGCCAGCACCACGGGGACTGATAATGAGCAGTTCTTC. Encoded protein: CASTTGTDNEQFF.

To note about this clone: The identical CDR3 is also encoded by other nucleotide sequences in the sample. The V gene is TRBV28, the J gene TRBJ2-7; 7 bases map to TRBD2. This CDR3 comprises 14 residues. J gave up 0 bases and V 1 base, and 0 bases lay outside the gene matches. Germline V gene sequence: CDR1 MDHEN, CDR2 SYDVKM. The CDR3 DNA reads TGTGCCAGCAGTTTATTAGCGGGCTCCTACGAGCAGTACTTC. This gives the protein CASSLLAGSYEQYF.

CDR3 region: CASSQVKRGSTDTQYF. As DNA, the CDR3 is TGTGCCAGCAGCCAAGTGAAGCGGGGTAGCACAGATACGCAGTATTTT. The gene calls are TRBV14 and TRBJ2-3, with 7 bases that match TRBD2. Germline V gene data show CDR1 as SGHDN and CDR2 as FVKESK. The ends lost 1 base at V and 0 bases at J; junction bases unmatched: 4. This CDR3 contains 16 residues. Combining the CDR3 with reference TRBV14 and TRBJ2-3 gives the whole variable domain EAGVTQFPSHSVIEKGQTVTLRCDPISGHDNLYWYRRVMGKEIKFLLHFVKESKQDESGMPNNRFLAERTGGTYSTLKVQPAELEDSGVYFCASSQVKRGSTDTQYFGPGTRLTVL.

Details on this clone: One junction end disagrees with the germline gene, perhaps due to a read error. V gene TRBV29-1 combines with J gene TRBJ1-1; 8 bases agree with TRBD1. Germline lookup yields CDR1 SQVTM and CDR2 ANQGSEA. This CDR3 spans 13 amino acids. CDR3 residues: CSAGGQALTGAFF. The CDR3 nucleotides are TGCAGCGCTGGGGGACAGGCATTAACTGGAGCTTTCTTT.

The V gene is TRBV5-4, the J gene TRBJ1-1; D ambiguous. V was shortened by 4 bases and J by 0 bases, with 10 bases between the two germline ends. The germline V gene encodes CDR1 SGHNT and CDR2 YYREEE (reference sequence). The CDR3 is 14 residues long. This CDR3 reads CASSLWQMNTEAFF. CDR3 sequence (DNA): TGTGCCAGCAGCCTGTGGCAGATGAACACTGAAGCTTTCTTT. The complete variable domain, with remaining parts taken from reference TRBV5-4 and TRBJ1-1, reads ETGVTQSPTHLIKTRGQQVTLRCSSQSGHNTVSWYQQALGQGPQFIFQYYREEENGRGNFPPRFSGLQFPNYSSELNVNALELDDSALYLCASSLWQMNTEAFFGQGTRLTVV.

The gene calls are TRBV23-1 and TRBJ2-7, with D possibly being TRBD1 (6 bases). TRBV23-1 is an ORF; its function is uncertain. V gave up 2 bases and J gave up 3 bases, with 8 bases separating them. The length of the CDR3 is 13 residues. The chain's CDR3 is CASSQGQSYEQYF. CDR3 DNA: TGCGCCAGCAGTCAAGGACAGAGCTACGAGCAGTACTTC.

J is TRBJ2-1 and V is TRBV7-2, with a weak D call TRBD1 (7 bases). The CDR3 runs 14 residues. Germline V gene data show CDR1 as SGHTA and CDR2 as FQGNSA. Trimming cost V 2 bases and J 6 bases, with 11 bases left between them. CDR3 loop: CASSLNQGGNEQFF. The CDR3 nucleotides read TGTGCCAGCAGCTTAAACCAGGGGGGCAATGAGCAGTTCTTC.

V is TRBV29-1 and J is TRBJ1-3; D unresolved. Germline-derived CDR1 and CDR2 are SQVTM and ANQGSEA. This CDR3 is 15 amino acids long. V dropped 4 bases and J dropped 0 bases, with 13 bases sitting between them. CDR3 residues: CSVAPRLSSGNTIYF. The CDR3, as DNA: TGCAGCGTTGCCCCCAGGCTTAGCTCTGGAAACACCATATATTTT.

J is TRBJ1-5 and V is TRBV4-1; maybe TRBD1 (6 bases). V was clipped by 1 base and J by 2 bases, with 9 bases between them. The CDR3 length is 15 residues. CDR1 is MGHRA, CDR2 YSYEKL, per germline. The CDR3 spells CASSQVRTGNQPQHF. The CDR3 DNA is TGCGCCAGCAGCCAAGTGCGGACAGGCAATCAGCCCCAGCATTTT.

The V call is TRBV5-6, the J call TRBJ2-4; D gene ambiguous. V lost 0 bases, J lost 7 bases, and 11 bases lay in between. Germline V gene data show CDR1 as SGHDT and CDR2 as YYEEEE. CDR3 length: 14 residues. The CDR3 DNA reads TGTGCCAGCAGCTTGGTTTCGGTCATGAACATTCAGTACTTC. Its translation: CASSLVSVMNIQYF.

J is TRBJ2-1 and V is TRBV5-1, with D unclear. This CDR3 is 15 amino acids long. Between the trimmed V and J ends, which lost 0 bases and 0 bases, there was a span of 7 bases. Germline-derived CDR1 and CDR2 are SGHRS and YFSETQ. The CDR3 nucleotides are TGCGCCAGCAGCTTGGCTCTTAGCTCCTACAATGAGCAGTTCTTC. It is translated as CASSLALSSYNEQFF.

CDR3 nucleotides: TGTGCCAGTAGTATAATCGGGATCGCCGGGGAGCTGTTTTTT. This gives the protein CASSIIGIAGELFF. The chain has TRBV19 and TRBJ2-2, with D possibly matching TRBD2 (5 bases). The V end was cut by 2 bases, the J end by 6 bases, with 10 bases between. Germline values: CDR1 LNHDA, CDR2 SQIVND (reference sequence). There are 14 residues in the CDR3.

The chain combines TRBV6-1 with TRBJ2-7, with a possible D match to TRBD2 (6 bases). V lost 2 bases and J lost 1, with 21 bases in between. Germline V gives CDR1 MNHNS, CDR2 SASEGT. The CDR3 covers 18 residues. This CDR3 reads CASSESSDYFIASYEQYF. CDR3 in DNA: TGTGCCAGCAGTGAATCTTCGGACTACTTTATCGCGTCCTACGAGCAGTACTTC.

The rearrangement joins TRBV27 to TRBJ1-3; maybe TRBD1 (6 bases). Germline CDR1 MNHEY, CDR2 SMNVEV (reference sequence). The CDR3 is 15 residues long. Between the trimmed V and J ends, which lost 8 bases and 4 bases, there was a span of 18 bases. The CDR3 reads CASQEAGGPGNTIYF. The CDR3, as DNA: TGTGCCAGCCAAGAGGCGGGGGGCCCGGGAAACACCATATATTTT.

This chain links TRBV1 with TRBJ2-2; the table's D gene call, TRBD2, was not cross checked with the DNA. TRBV1 is tagged as a pseudogene. The CDR3 consists of 14 residues. CDR3 in DNA: TGCACCAGCAGCCGGCCGGGAGGCACCGGGGAGCTGTTTTTT. It is translated as CTSSRPGGTGELFF.

This chain joins TRBV27 and TRBJ1-4, with D possibly being TRBD1 (6 bases). This CDR3 region has 13 residues. The V and J ends lost 5 bases and 7 bases respectively, with 11 bases between them. In germline, CDR1 is MNHEY, CDR2 SMNVEV (reference sequence). The DNA of the CDR3 is TGTGCCAGCAGTCCAAAACAGGGTGAAAAACTGTTTTTT. Protein: CASSPKQGEKLFF.

The gene calls are TRBV9 and TRBJ2-5; TRBD2 aligns across 11 bases. Germline CDR1 and CDR2: SGDLS and YYNGEE. J gave up 1 base and V 4 bases, and 6 bases lay outside the gene matches. The CDR3 loop spans 16 amino acids. In nucleotides, the CDR3 is TGTGCCAGCAGCTTCGGGACTAGCGGAAGCCAAGAGACCCAGTACTTC. It yields the protein CASSFGTSGSQETQYF.

Of note for this clone: Other nucleotide sequences in the sample specify the same CDR3. The CDR3, as DNA: TGTGCCAGCAGCCCTACAGGGACCGGGGGCTACACCTTC. It codes for CASSPTGTGGYTF. J is TRBJ1-2 and V is TRBV12-3 or TRBV12-4; tentatively, D is TRBD1 (6 bases). The CDR3 consists of 13 residues. The V end lost 6 bases, the J end lost 8 bases, and 16 bases lay between the germline ends.

The chain links TRBV3-1 (or the pseudogene TRBV3-2) to TRBJ2-7; no definite D call. This CDR3 is 14 amino acids long. V gave up 0 bases and J gave up 4 bases, with 10 bases separating them. Per the germline V gene, CDR1 is LGHDT and CDR2 is YNNKEL (reference sequence). The CDR3 region is CASSQDPKTYEQYF. CDR3 coding DNA: TGTGCCAGCAGCCAAGATCCGAAGACTTACGAGCAGTACTTC.

The chain couples TRBV18 to TRBJ1-4; D perhaps matches TRBD1 (5 bases). Trimming left V 4 bases short and J 2 bases short, with 11 bases between. The germline gives CDR1 KGHSH, CDR2 LQKENI. CDR3 size: 15 residues. The CDR3 coding sequence is TGTGCCAGCTCACGGAGTCAGGGTACTAATGAAAAACTGTTTTTT. Its translation is CASSRSQGTNEKLFF.

The J gene is TRBJ2-7, the V gene TRBV7-9; D unresolved. Trimming took off 3 bases at V and 4 bases at J, with 4 bases between the two ends. CDR1 and CDR2 from the germline V gene are SEHNR and FQNEAQ (reference sequence). This CDR3 contains 11 residues. CDR3: CASSLTYEQYF. CDR3 nucleotide sequence: TGTGCCAGCAGCTTGACTTACGAGCAGTACTTC.

The count of this clone is one. The chain joins TRBV19 to TRBJ2-1, with 8 nucleotides matching TRBD1. This CDR3 region has 13 residues. Losses at the gene ends were 5 bases for V and 14 bases for J; bases not matched to a gene: 11. The germline gives CDR1 LNHDA, CDR2 SQIVND (reference sequence). DNA for the CDR3: TGTGCCAGTAGTTTGGACAGGGACAAACAGGAGTTCTTC. The encoded protein is CASSLDRDKQEFF.

The genes are TRBV28 and TRBJ1-5, with no clear D. Germline lookup yields CDR1 MDHEN and CDR2 SYDVKM. Between the trimmed V and J ends, which lost 3 bases and 0 bases, there was a span of 9 bases. CDR3 size: 15 residues. The CDR3 DNA reads TGTGCCAGCAGTTTCTTGTTGTATAGCAATCAGCCCCAGCATTTT. This gives the protein CASSFLLYSNQPQHF.